The 14 T cell receptor beta chains below all came from one sample that was sequenced in a study of technical replicates of blood from a few donors (dated by TCRdb to 2016 to 2017). Library preparation employed the immunoSEQ multiplex PCR assay. TCRdb carries this immuneACCESS record with in-frame sequences only. Its versions omit some clonotypes, under half of them owing to an unresolved V gene in the studies checked, with the rest unexplained. The sample table records some 80,000 clones; more than 80% of these occur just once. The top ten clonotypes cover 0.25% of the sample. The sample consisted of T cells isolated from PBMCs. These TCRs come from a human donor in good health.

The chain is built from TRBV2 and TRBJ1-1; a possible D gene is TRBD1 (6 bases). Trimming took off 6 bases at V and 4 bases at J, with 12 bases between the two ends. Per the germline V gene, CDR1 is SNHLY and CDR2 is FYNNEI. The CDR3 extends over 13 amino acids. CDR3 loop: CASSSGQITEAFF. The CDR3 coding sequence is TGTGCCAGCAGCAGCGGACAGATCACTGAAGCTTTCTTT. The variable domain in full, completed from reference TRBV2 and TRBJ1-1, reads EPEVTQTPSHQVTQMGQEVILRCVPISNHLYFYWYRQILGQKVEFLVSFYNNEISEKSEIFDDQFSVERPDGSNFTLKIRSTKLEDSAMYFCASSSGQITEAFFGQGTRLTVV.

The chain uses TRBV28 and TRBJ2-4, with a weak D call TRBD1 (6 bases). The CDR3 contains 15 residues. Germline V lookup: CDR1 MDHEN, CDR2 SYDVKM. Trimming took off 2 bases at V and 5 bases at J, with 13 bases between the two ends. The DNA of the CDR3 is TGTGCCAGCAGTTTAAGACAGGAATACCAAAACATTCAGTACTTC. It translates to CASSLRQEYQNIQYF.

This rearrangement joins TRBV18 to TRBJ2-3; tentative D call: TRBD1 (6 bases). The V end was cut by 3 bases, the J end by 1 base, with 14 bases between. In germline, CDR1 is KGHSH, CDR2 LQKENI. The CDR3 covers 16 residues. CDR3 protein: CASSPPVAGGTDTQYF. CDR3 nucleotides: TGTGCCAGCTCACCCCCTGTCGCAGGGGGCACAGATACGCAGTATTTT.

The chain links TRBV11-2 to TRBJ2-7, with 7 bases that match TRBD2. Per germline, CDR1 SGHAT and CDR2 FQNNGV. This CDR3 contains 15 residues. V lost 1 base and J lost 2; bases outside the gene matches: 5. The CDR3 region is CASSLVAGVAYEQYF. The CDR3 DNA reads as TGTGCCAGCAGCTTAGTGGCGGGAGTGGCCTACGAGCAGTACTTC.

This chain joins TRBV13 and TRBJ2-6; TRBD1 might be the D (5 bases). The V gene lost 3 bases and the J gene lost 2 bases, with 8 bases spanning the gap. The CDR3 has 15 residues. The V gene's germline CDR1 is PRHDT and CDR2 FYEKMQ (reference sequence). The CDR3 nucleotides read TGTGCCAGCAGCTTTCAGGGCGCTGGGGCCAACGTCCTGACTTTC. Encoded protein: CASSFQGAGANVLTF.

The chain combines TRBV5-1 with TRBJ1-4, with D perhaps TRBD1 (6 bases). The germline V gene encodes CDR1 SGHRS and CDR2 YFSETQ. V was pared by 4 bases and J by 8 bases, with 21 bases between. This CDR3 has 16 amino acids. The CDR3 here is CASSHRGGPFYEKLFF. CDR3 in DNA: TGCGCCAGCAGCCACCGGGGGGGGCCCTTTTACGAAAAACTGTTTTTT.

The rearrangement joins TRBV25-1 to TRBJ1-2, with D uncertain. Germline V gene data show CDR1 as MGHDK and CDR2 as SYGVNS. The CDR3 extends over 12 amino acids. The V end lost 7 bases, the J end lost 1 base, and 7 bases lay between the germline ends. The CDR3 is CASTQVNYGYTF. The CDR3 region has the DNA TGTGCCAGCACTCAGGTTAACTATGGCTACACCTTC.

The chain recombines TRBV5-1 with TRBJ2-3; 7 bases match TRBD2. The CDR3 spans 15 residues. Germline loops: CDR1 SGHRS, CDR2 YFSETQ. After removal of 0 bases from V and 3 bases from J, the junction contained 4 bases not matched to a gene. CDR3 sequence reads: CASSLVNGGTDTQYF. The CDR3 coding sequence is TGCGCCAGCAGCTTGGTGAACGGGGGGACAGATACGCAGTATTTT.

This clone was seen more than once but under ten times. The chain combines TRBV7-9 with TRBJ1-3, with 8 bases identical to TRBD1. The CDR3 totals 13 residues. The V gene's germline CDR1 is SEHNR and CDR2 FQNEAQ (reference sequence). V lost 4 bases to trimming and J lost 8 bases; unmatched junction nucleotides: 4. CDR3 bases: TGTGCCAGCAGCTCAGGGGGCACAGACACCATATATTTT. It translates to CASSSGGTDTIYF.

The rearrangement uses TRBV5-1 and TRBJ2-3, with D hard to call. CDR3 length: 14 amino acids. Germline V gives CDR1 SGHRS, CDR2 YFSETQ. V was cut by 0 bases and J by 3 bases, with 8 bases left in between. CDR3 in DNA: TGCGCCAGCAGCTTGGCCCTCGTTACAGATACGCAGTATTTT. This sequence encodes CASSLALVTDTQYF.

The rearrangement joins TRBV19 to TRBJ1-2; D is unresolved. Germline V lookup: CDR1 LNHDA, CDR2 SQIVND (reference sequence). The CDR3 is 12 residues long. V lost 10 bases and J 0 bases, leaving 9 bases between the germline ends. CDR3 in DNA: TGTGCCACCGGTACCTCTAACTATGGCTACACCTTC. The encoded protein is CATGTSNYGYTF. The full variable domain, with the rest looked up from reference TRBV19 and TRBJ1-2, is DGGITQSPKYLFRKEGQNVTLSCEQNLNHDAMYWYRQDPGQGLRLIYYSQIVNDFQKGDIAEGYSVSREKKESFPLTVTSAQKNPTAFYLCATGTSNYGYTFGSGTRLTVV.

The V call is TRBV5-1, the J call TRBJ2-5; possible D gene TRBD2, 6 bases. This CDR3 has 13 amino acids. V was pared by 3 bases and J by 5 bases, with 11 bases between. Germline lookup yields CDR1 SGHRS and CDR2 YFSETQ. CDR3 nucleotide sequence: TGCGCCAGCAGCTGGGAGGACGCCGAGACCCAGTACTTC. It is translated as CASSWEDAETQYF.

This clone has more than one count but fewer than ten. The chain has TRBV30 and TRBJ2-2; unclear D gene. The V end was cut by 3 bases, the J end by 3 bases, with 11 bases between. Per germline, CDR1 GTSNPN and CDR2 SVGIG (reference sequence). The CDR3 covers 14 residues. CDR3 DNA: TGTGCCTGGAGACATAGGAGCTACACCGGGGAGCTGTTTTTT. It specifies CAWRHRSYTGELFF.

The chain is built from TRBV7-9 and TRBJ2-7; TRBD2 matches at 7 bases. Trimming removed 1 base from V and 8 bases from J; junction bases left unmatched: 2. Germline V gene data show CDR1 as SEHNR and CDR2 as FQNEAQ (reference sequence). This CDR3 comprises 12 residues. CDR3 sequence reads: CASSLGGGKQYF. For the CDR3, the DNA is TGTGCCAGCAGCTTAGGGGGGGGGAAGCAGTACTTC.